One and the same sample provided the 9 T cell receptor beta chains below, sequenced in a study of cytomegalovirus exposure and HLA in healthy donors. The PCR made use of 60 Vbeta and 13 Jbeta primers. The assay was immunoSEQ multiplex PCR, and TCRdb's table has in-frame clones only and misses some. The repertoire holds 130,000 to 150,000 clones, with roughly 80% as singletons. The sequencing input was PBMCs. The receptors were gathered from a man aged 18 to 30 in good health and CMV-seronegative.

The CDR3 here is CASRGEGYTF. The CDR3, as DNA: TGTGCCAGCAGAGGGGAAGGCTACACCTTC. The V gene is TRBV9, the J gene TRBJ1-2, with D perhaps TRBD1 (5 bases). The CDR3 length is 10 residues. Looked up from germline, CDR1 is SGDLS and CDR2 is YYNGEE. The V gene lost 5 bases and the J gene lost 8 bases, with 7 bases spanning the gap.

The chain employs TRBV7-2 and TRBJ1-5; possible D gene TRBD1, 6 bases. V gave up 5 bases and J gave up 6 bases, with 17 bases separating them. From germline, CDR1 is SGHTA and CDR2 FQGNSA. The CDR3 runs 15 residues. The CDR3 loop is CASSPQQGSGQPQHF. The CDR3 DNA is TGTGCCAGCAGCCCACAACAGGGTTCAGGTCAGCCCCAGCATTTT. Using reference TRBV7-2 and TRBJ1-5 for the parts outside the CDR3, the full variable domain is GAGVSQSPSNKVTEKGKDVELRCDPISGHTALYWYRQSLGQGLEFLIYFQGNSAPDKSGLPSDRFSAERTGGSVSTLTIQRTQQEDSAVYLCASSPQQGSGQPQHFGDGTRLSIL.

The chain joins TRBV5-6 to TRBJ1-2; 8 bases are shared with TRBD1. V lost 2 bases and J lost 6; bases outside the gene matches: 6. CDR1 SGHDT and CDR2 YYEEEE come from the germline V gene. The CDR3 extends over 14 amino acids. This CDR3 reads CASSFGPTGDGYTF. DNA of the CDR3: TGTGCCAGCAGCTTTGGGCCGACAGGGGATGGCTACACCTTC.

The chain joins TRBV6-6 to TRBJ1-2; D call uncertain. This CDR3 has 13 residues. The ends were cut back, 6 bases at V and 4 bases at J, with 12 bases in the middle. Germline V gives CDR1 MNHNY, CDR2 SVGAGI (reference sequence). DNA for the CDR3: TGTGCCAGCAGGCAAACCTCGGGCTATGGCTACACCTTC. This encodes CASRQTSGYGYTF.

The chain couples TRBV19 to TRBJ2-7, with D possibly being TRBD2 (5 bases). With 6 bases removed from V and 3 bases from J, the gap between germline ends came to 12 bases. This CDR3 region has 13 residues. Per germline, CDR1 LNHDA and CDR2 SQIVND (reference sequence). CDR3 residues: CASSYSDFYEQYF. The DNA of the CDR3 is TGTGCCAGTAGCTATTCGGACTTCTACGAGCAGTACTTC.

A word on this clone: Within the sample, other DNA sequences also encode this same CDR3. The rearrangement links TRBV6-5 to TRBJ2-3, with a weak D call TRBD1 (5 bases). CDR1 MNHEY and CDR2 SVGAGI come from the germline V gene. The CDR3 consists of 14 residues. With 7 bases removed from V and 2 bases from J, the gap between germline ends came to 13 bases. This chain's CDR3 is CASKRQGYTDTQYF. DNA of the CDR3: TGTGCCAGCAAGCGTCAGGGTTACACAGATACGCAGTATTTT.

The rearrangement uses TRBV29-1 and TRBJ2-7, with 7 bases matching TRBD1. The CDR3 runs 12 residues. The V gene end was trimmed by 1 base and the J gene end by 3 bases; junction bases not matched to a gene: 0. Germline lookup yields CDR1 SQVTM and CDR2 ANQGSEA. CDR3 DNA: TGCAGCGTTGAAGCAGGGGGCTACGAGCAGTACTTC. Its protein product is CSVEAGGYEQYF.

The V gene is TRBV19, the J gene TRBJ1-2; 7 positions match TRBD1. Germline CDR1 LNHDA, CDR2 SQIVND (reference sequence). The V segment lost 5 bases and the J segment 2 bases; nucleotides outside the gene matches: 2. This CDR3 is 13 amino acids long. The DNA for the CDR3 is TGTGCCAGTAGTTCACAGGGGAACTATGGCTACACCTTC. This encodes CASSSQGNYGYTF.

This clone was detected only a few times. The chain links TRBV6-6 to TRBJ1-1; unclear D gene. The CDR3 runs to 12 residues. From germline, CDR1 is MNHNY and CDR2 SVGAGI (reference sequence). The V end lost 5 bases, the J end lost 0 bases, and 4 bases lay between the germline ends. The CDR3, as DNA: TGTGCCAGCAGTCCTATGAACACTGAAGCTTTCTTT. The encoded protein is CASSPMNTEAFF.